This TCR beta chain was captured in a study of OX40 agonist ivuxolimab in advanced cancers. Study results and caveats: Low normalized clonal expansion also occurred in some nonresponding patients. The 0.1-3.0 mg/kg partial responders had among the lowest clonal expansion. CD4+ and CD8+ T cells in blood underwent clonal expansion by week 6 at 0.1 to 3.0 mg/kg.

Details on this clone: Its antigen is unidentified.

Blood got drawn at baseline, again on cycle 4 day 1, and then on cycle 7 day 1. Sequencing used immunoSEQ multiplex PCR; TCRdb keeps in-frame clones, though not all of them. Of fewer than 35,000 clones in the sample, over 85% were seen once. The receptor's source is an adult with an advanced solid tumor such as melanoma, head and neck, liver or kidney cancer. Source: CD4+ or CD8+ T cells sorted from blood, taken in a trial of the OX40 agonist ivuxolimab.

Written as DNA, the CDR3 is TGTGCCAGCAGCACCGGGCCCAAAAACATTCAGTACTTC. Translating gives CASSTGPKNIQYF. This chain joins TRBV7-2 and TRBJ2-4; D is uncertain. Looked up from germline, CDR1 is SGHTA and CDR2 is FQGNSA. V shed 5 bases and J shed 2 bases, with 7 bases lying between them. This CDR3 has 13 residues.